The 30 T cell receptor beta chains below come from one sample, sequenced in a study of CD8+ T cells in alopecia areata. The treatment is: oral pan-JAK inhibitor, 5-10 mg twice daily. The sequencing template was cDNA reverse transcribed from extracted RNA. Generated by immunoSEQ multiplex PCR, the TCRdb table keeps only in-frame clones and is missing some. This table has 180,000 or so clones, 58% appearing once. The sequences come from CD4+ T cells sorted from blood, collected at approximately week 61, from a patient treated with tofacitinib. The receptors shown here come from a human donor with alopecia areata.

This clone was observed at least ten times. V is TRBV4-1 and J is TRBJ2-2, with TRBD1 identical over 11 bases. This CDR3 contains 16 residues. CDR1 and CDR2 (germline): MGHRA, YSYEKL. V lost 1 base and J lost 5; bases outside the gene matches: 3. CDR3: CASSQGTGGRTGELFF. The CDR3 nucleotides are TGCGCCAGCAGCCAAGGGACAGGGGGCCGAACCGGGGAGCTGTTTTTT.

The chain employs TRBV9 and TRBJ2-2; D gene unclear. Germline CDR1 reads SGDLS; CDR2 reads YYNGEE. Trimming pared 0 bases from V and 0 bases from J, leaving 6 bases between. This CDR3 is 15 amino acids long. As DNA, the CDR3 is TGTGCCAGCAGCGTAGTAGGTTCGAACACCGGGGAGCTGTTTTTT. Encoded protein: CASSVVGSNTGELFF.

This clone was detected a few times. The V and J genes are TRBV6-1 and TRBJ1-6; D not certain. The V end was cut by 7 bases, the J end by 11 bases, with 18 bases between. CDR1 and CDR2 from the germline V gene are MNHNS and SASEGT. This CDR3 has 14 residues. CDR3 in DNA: TGTGCCAGCATGGGTGACGGAGCTCGGGCACCCCTCCACTTT. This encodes CASMGDGARAPLHF.

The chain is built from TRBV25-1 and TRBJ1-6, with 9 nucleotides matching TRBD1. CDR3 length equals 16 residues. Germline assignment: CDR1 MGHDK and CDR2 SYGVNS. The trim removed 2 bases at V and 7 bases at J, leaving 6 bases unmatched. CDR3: CASSEGFGQGNSPLHF. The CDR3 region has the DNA TGTGCCAGCAGTGAAGGCTTCGGACAGGGGAATTCACCCCTCCACTTT.

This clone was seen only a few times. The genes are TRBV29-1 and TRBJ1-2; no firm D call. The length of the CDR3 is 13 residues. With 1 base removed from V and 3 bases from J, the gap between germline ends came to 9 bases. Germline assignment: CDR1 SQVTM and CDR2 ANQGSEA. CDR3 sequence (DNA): TGCAGCGTTGAAGCTACCGGGTACTATGGCTACACCTTC. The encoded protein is CSVEATGYYGYTF. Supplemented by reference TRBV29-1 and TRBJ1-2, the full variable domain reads SAVISQKPSRDICQRGTSLTIQCQVDSQVTMMFWYRQQPGQSLTLIATANQGSEATYESGFVIDKFPISRPNLTFSTLTVSNMSPEDSSIYLCSVEATGYYGYTFGSGTRLTVV.

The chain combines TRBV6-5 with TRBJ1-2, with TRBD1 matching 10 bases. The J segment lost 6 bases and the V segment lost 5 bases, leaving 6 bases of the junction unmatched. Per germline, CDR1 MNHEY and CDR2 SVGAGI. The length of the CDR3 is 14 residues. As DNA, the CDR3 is TGTGCCAGCAGTCGCGACAGGGGGCAAGATGGCTACACCTTC. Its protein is CASSRDRGQDGYTF.

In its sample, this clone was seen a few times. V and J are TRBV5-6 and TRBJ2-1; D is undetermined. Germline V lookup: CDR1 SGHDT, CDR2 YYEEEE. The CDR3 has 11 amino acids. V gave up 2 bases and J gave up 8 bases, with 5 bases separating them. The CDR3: CASSFLHEQFF. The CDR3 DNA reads TGTGCCAGCAGCTTCCTTCATGAGCAGTTCTTC.

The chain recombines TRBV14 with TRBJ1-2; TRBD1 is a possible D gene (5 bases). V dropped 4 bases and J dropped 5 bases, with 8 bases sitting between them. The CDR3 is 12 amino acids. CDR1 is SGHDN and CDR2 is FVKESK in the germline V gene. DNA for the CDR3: TGTGCCAGCAGCCCGAGGGGTTATGGCTACACCTTC. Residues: CASSPRGYGYTF.

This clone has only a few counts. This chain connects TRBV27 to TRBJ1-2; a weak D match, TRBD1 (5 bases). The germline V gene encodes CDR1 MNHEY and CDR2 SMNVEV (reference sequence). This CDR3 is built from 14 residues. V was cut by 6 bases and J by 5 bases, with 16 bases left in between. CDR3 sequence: CASRNPWGGYGYTF. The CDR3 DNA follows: TGTGCCAGCAGGAATCCCTGGGGGGGGTATGGCTACACCTTC.

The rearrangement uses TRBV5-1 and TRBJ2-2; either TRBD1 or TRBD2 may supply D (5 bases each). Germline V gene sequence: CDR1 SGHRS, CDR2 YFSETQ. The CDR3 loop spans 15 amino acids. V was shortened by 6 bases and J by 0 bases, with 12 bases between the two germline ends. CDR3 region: CASITGTANTGELFF. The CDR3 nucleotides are TGCGCCAGCATAACGGGGACCGCGAACACCGGGGAGCTGTTTTTT.

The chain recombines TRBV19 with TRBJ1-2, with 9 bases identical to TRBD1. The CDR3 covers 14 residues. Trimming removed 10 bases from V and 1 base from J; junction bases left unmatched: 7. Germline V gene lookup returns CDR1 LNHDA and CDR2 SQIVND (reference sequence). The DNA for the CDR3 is TGTGCCACCAAGGACAGGGGAGTTAACTATGGCTACACCTTC. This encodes CATKDRGVNYGYTF.

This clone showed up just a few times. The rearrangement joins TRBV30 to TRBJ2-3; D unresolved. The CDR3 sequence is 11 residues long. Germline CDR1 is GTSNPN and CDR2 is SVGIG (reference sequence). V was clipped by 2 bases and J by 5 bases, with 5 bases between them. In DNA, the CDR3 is TGTGCCTGGAGTCCCCGAGATACGCAGTATTTT. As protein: CAWSPRDTQYF.

CDR3 residues: CAQGAYGYTF. CDR3 coding DNA: TGTGCACAGGGGGCCTATGGCTACACCTTC. V and J are TRBV30 and TRBJ1-2; 9 nucleotides line up with TRBD1. CDR1 and CDR2 from the germline V gene are GTSNPN and SVGIG (reference sequence). The CDR3 covers 10 residues.

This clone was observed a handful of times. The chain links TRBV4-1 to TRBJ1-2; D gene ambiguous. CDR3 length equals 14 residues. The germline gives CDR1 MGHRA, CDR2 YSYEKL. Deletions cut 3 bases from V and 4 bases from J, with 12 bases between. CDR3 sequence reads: CASSQAGQFYGYTF. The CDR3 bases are TGCGCCAGCAGCCAGGCGGGTCAGTTCTATGGCTACACCTTC.

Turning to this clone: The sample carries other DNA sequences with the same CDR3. CDR3 bases: TGTGCCAGCAGTCCCGACAGGGTCAATTCACCCCTCCACTTT. Its translation: CASSPDRVNSPLHF. The J gene is TRBJ1-6, the V gene TRBV27, with TRBD1 matching over 7 bases. Looked up from germline, CDR1 is MNHEY and CDR2 is SMNVEV (reference sequence). V shed 5 bases, J shed 7 bases, and the junction held 5 bases outside the gene matches. CDR3 size: 14 residues.

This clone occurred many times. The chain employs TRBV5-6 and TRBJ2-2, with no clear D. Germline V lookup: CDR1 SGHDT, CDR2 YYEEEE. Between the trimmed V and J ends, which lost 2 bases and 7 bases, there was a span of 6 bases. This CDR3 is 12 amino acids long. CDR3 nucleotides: TGTGCCAGCAGCTTATTCGACGGGGAGCTGTTTTTT. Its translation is CASSLFDGELFF. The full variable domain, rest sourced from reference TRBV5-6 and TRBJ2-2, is DAGVTQSPTHLIKTRGQQVTLRCSPKSGHDTVSWYQQALGQGPQFIFQYYEEEERQRGNFPDRFSGHQFPNYSSELNVNALLLGDSALYLCASSLFDGELFFGEGSRLTVL.

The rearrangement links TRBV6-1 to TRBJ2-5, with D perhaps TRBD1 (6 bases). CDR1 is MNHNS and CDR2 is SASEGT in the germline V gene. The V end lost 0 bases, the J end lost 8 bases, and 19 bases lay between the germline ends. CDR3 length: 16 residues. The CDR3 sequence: CASSEARGWTANTQYF. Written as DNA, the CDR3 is TGTGCCAGCAGTGAAGCGAGGGGGTGGACCGCGAATACCCAGTACTTC.

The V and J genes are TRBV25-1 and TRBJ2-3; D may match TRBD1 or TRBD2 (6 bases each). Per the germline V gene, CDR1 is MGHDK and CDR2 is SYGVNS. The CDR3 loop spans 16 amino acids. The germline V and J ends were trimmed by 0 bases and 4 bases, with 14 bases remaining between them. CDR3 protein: CASSEYGGLGADTQYF. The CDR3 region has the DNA TGTGCCAGCAGTGAATATGGGGGGCTTGGGGCAGATACGCAGTATTTT.

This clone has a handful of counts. As DNA, the CDR3 is TGCAGCGTTTCTAGCGGTTGGGACACAGATACGCAGTATTTT. It encodes CSVSSGWDTDTQYF. The rearrangement uses TRBV29-1 and TRBJ2-3; 7 bases map to TRBD2. V lost 5 bases, J lost 2 bases, and 7 bases stayed unmatched. The germline V gene encodes CDR1 SQVTM and CDR2 ANQGSEA. CDR3 length equals 14 residues.

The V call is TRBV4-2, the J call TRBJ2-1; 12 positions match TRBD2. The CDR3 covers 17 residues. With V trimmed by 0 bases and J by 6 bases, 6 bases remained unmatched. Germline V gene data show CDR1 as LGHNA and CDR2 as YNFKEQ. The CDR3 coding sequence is TGTGCCAGCAGCCAAGATTTCAGGGGACTAGCGGGCAATGAGCAGTTCTTC. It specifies CASSQDFRGLAGNEQFF.

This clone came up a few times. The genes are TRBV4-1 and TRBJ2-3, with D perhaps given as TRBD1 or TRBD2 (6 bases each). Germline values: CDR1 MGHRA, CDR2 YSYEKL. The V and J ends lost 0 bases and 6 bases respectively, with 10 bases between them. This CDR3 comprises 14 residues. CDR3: CASSQEEGEDTQYF. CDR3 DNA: TGCGCCAGCAGCCAAGAGGAGGGGGAGGATACGCAGTATTTT.

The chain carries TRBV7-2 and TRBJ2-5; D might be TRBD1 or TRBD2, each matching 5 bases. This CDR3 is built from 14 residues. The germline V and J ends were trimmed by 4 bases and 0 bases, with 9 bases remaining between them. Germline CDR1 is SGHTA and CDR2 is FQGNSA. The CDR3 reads CASSSEGNQETQYF. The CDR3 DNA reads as TGTGCCAGCAGCTCAGAGGGGAACCAAGAGACCCAGTACTTC.

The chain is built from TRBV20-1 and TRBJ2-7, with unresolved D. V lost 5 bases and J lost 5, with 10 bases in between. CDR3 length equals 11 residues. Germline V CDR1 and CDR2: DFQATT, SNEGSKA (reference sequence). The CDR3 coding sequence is TGCAGTGCTGCCGGACCCCACGAGCAGTACTTC. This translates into CSAAGPHEQYF.

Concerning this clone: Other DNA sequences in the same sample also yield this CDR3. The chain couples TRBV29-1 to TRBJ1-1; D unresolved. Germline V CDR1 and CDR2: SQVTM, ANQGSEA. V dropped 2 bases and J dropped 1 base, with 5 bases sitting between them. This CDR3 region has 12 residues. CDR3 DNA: TGCAGCGTTGAACCCAGGAACACTGAAGCTTTCTTT. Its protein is CSVEPRNTEAFF.

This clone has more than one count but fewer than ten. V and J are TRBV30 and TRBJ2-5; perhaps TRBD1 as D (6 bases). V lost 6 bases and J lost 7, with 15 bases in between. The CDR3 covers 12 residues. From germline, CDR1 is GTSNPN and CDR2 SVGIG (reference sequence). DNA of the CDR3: TGTGCCTGCCAACAGGGAGCGGCGACCCAGTACTTC. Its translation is CACQQGAATQYF.

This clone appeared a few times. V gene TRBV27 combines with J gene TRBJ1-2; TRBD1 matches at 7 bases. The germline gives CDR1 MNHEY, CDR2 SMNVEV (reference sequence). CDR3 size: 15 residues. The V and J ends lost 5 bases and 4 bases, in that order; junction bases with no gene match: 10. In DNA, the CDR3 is TGTGCCAGCAGTGCGCTATCGACAGGGAGCTATGGCTACACCTTC. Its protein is CASSALSTGSYGYTF.

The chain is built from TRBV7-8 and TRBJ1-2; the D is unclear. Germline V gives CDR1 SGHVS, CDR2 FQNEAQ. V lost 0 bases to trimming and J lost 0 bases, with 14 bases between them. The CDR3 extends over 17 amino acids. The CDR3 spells CASSLAGGISANYGYTF. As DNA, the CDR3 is TGTGCCAGCAGCTTAGCTGGAGGGATCTCTGCTAACTATGGCTACACCTTC.

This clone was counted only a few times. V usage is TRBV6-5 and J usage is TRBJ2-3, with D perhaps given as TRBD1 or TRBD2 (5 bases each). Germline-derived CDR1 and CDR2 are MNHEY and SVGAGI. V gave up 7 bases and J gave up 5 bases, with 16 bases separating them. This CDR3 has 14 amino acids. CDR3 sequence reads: CASTRRRGVDTQYF. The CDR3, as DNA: TGTGCCAGCACCAGGCGGAGAGGGGTAGATACGCAGTATTTT.

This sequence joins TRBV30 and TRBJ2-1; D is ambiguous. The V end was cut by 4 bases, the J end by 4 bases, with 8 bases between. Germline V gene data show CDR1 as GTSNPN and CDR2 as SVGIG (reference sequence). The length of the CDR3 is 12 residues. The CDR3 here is CAWTADYNEQFF. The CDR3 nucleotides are TGTGCCTGGACAGCCGATTACAATGAGCAGTTCTTC. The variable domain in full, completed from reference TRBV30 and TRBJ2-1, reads SQTIHQWPATLVQPVGSPLSLECTVEGTSNPNLYWYRQAAGRGLQLLFYSVGIGQISSEVPQNLSASRPQDRQFILSSKKLLLSDSGFYLCAWTADYNEQFFGPGTRLTVL.

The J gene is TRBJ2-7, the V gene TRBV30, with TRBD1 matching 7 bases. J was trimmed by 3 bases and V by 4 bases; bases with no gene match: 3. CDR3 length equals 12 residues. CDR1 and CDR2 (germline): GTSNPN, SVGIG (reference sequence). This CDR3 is CAWKGTDYEQYF. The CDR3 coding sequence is TGTGCCTGGAAGGGGACAGACTACGAGCAGTACTTC.